This record looks at one T cell receptor (beta chain) sequence and its context. The antigen this receptor binds is unknown. It has no much larger one-base neighbor in the sample; base qualities were not kept. Patients with a history of autoimmune disease or receiving systemic immunosuppression were excluded from the trial. In every dose cohort, peripheral blood was drawn for TCR sequencing at baseline, cycle 4 day 1, and cycle 7 day 1. The samples were taken from a phase I, first-in-human, multicenter, open-label dose-escalation trial of ivuxolimab. Adults with locally advanced or metastatic head and neck squamous cell, hepatocellular, melanoma or renal cell carcinoma were enrolled in the trial. Before TCR sequencing, CD4+ and CD8+ T cells were separately sorted from peripheral blood. The data were obtained in a study of OX40 agonist ivuxolimab in advanced cancers. Turning to the overall study: Ivuxolimab was an agonistic, fully human IgG2 monoclonal antibody directed against OX40 (CD134), a costimulatory receptor. Intravenous ivuxolimab was administered to patients every 2 weeks at six dose levels: 0.01, 0.1, 0.3, 1.5, 3 and 10 mg/kg. Among the approximately 54 dose-escalation patients, around 20 had hepatocellular carcinoma, 15 or so melanoma, 9 renal cell carcinoma and 9 head and neck cancer. The dose-escalation cohort was 82.7% male with a mean age of around 64 years, ranging from roughly 23 to 80. Patients were allowed to have had prior anti-PD-1, anti-PD-L1 or anti-CTLA-4 therapy, and approximately 40% of the dose-escalation patients had previously received checkpoint inhibitors. Three dose-escalation patients achieved partial responses, one with hepatocellular carcinoma and two with cutaneous melanoma. The purpose of peripheral TCRbeta sequencing was to test whether ivuxolimab changed TCR sequence diversity and led to clonal T-cell expansion. The paper describes the monotherapy dose-escalation part (N of about 52 patients) of the phase I trial of ivuxolimab.

General findings and caveats noted by the study authors: At doses from 0.1 to 3.0 mg/kg, clonal expansion was seen in both CD4+ and CD8+ blood T cells between baseline and week 6. Low levels of normalized T-cell clonal expansion were also shown by some nonresponding patients. After ivuxolimab, expanded clones were on average more numerous among CD8+ T cells than among CD4+ T cells. Which antigens the clonally expanded peripheral T cells were specific for was not determined. Partial responders in the 0.1-3.0 mg/kg groups had among the lowest normalized peripheral clonal expansion, especially among CD8+ T cells.

The cysteine opens and the phenylalanine closes a CDR3 of 16 amino acids. CDR3 DNA only is kept here, 48 bases in frame from base 1. The germline V gene specifies SGHRS as CDR1 and YFSETQ as CDR2. Trimming leaves V shorter by 3 bases and J shorter by 7 bases, with the junction holding 9 bases beyond the gene matches. Genomic DNA was extracted from sorted cells for sequencing of the TCRbeta CDR3 region. The immunoSEQ Assay was used to sequence the TCRbeta CDR3 regions. Imported from immuneACCESS, the table was reduced by TCRdb to in-frame sequences with V and J called. These copies leave out some clones; in studies compared against another copy, an unresolved V gene accounts for under half, and the cause of the remainder is not known. In all, the sample holds around 140,000 clones, and 90% to 95% of those were seen once. Together, the top ten hold 1% of the sample.

The sequenced sample was CD4+ or CD8+ T cells sorted from blood, obtained in a trial of the OX40 agonist ivuxolimab. The receptor chain draws on TRBV5-1 and TRBJ1-4; 10 central nucleotides agree with TRBD1. This receptor was identified in an adult with an advanced solid tumor such as melanoma, head and neck, liver or kidney cancer. In nucleotide form, the sequence is TGCGCCAGCAGCTCCCCGGGACAGGGGAACAGTGAAAAACTGTTTTTT. Its protein product is CASSSPGQGNSEKLFF.